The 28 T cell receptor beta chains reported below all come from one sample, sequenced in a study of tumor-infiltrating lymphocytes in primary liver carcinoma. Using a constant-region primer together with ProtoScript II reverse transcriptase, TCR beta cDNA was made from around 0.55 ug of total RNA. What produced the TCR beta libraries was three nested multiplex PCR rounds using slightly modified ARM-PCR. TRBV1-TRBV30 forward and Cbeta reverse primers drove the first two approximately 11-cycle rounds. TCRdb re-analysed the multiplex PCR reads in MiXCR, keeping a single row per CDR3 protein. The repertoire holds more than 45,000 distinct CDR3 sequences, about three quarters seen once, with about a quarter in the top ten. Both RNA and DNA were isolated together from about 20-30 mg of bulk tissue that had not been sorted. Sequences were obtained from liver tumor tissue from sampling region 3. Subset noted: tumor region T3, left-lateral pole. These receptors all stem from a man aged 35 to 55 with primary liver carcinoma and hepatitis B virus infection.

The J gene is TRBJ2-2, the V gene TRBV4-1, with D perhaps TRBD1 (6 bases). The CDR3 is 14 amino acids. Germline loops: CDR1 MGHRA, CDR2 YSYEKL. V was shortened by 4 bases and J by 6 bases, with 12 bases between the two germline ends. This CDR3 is CASSPGTYAGELFF. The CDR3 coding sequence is TGCGCCAGCAGCCCGGGGACATACGCCGGGGAGCTGTTTTTT.

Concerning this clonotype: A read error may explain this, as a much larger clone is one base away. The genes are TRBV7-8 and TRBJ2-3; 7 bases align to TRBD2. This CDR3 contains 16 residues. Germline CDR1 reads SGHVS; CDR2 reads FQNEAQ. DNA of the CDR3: TGTGTCAGCAGCCATAGCGCGGGAGAGAACACAGATACGCAGTATTTT. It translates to CVSSHSAGENTDTQYF.

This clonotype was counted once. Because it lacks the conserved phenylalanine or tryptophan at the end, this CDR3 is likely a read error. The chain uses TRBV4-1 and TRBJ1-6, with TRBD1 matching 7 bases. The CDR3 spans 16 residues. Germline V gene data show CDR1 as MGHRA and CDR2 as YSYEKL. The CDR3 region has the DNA TGCGCCAGCAGCCAACCTAAACAGGGGCGAAATTCACCTCTCCACATT. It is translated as CASSQPKQGRNSPLHI.

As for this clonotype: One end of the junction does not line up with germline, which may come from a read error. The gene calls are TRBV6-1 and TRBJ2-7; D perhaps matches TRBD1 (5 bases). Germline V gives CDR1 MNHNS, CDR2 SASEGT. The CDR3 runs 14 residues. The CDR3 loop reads CASDSWILSHEQYF. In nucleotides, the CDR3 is TGTGCCAGCGACAGCTGGATATTATCCCACGAACAGTACTTC.

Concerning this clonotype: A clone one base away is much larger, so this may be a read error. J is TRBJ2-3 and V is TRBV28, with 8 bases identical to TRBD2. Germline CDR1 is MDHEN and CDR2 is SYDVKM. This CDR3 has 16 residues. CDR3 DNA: TGTGCCATCAGTCTTCGGGAGGGCCGTGGCACAGATACGCAGTATTTT. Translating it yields CAISLREGRGTDTQYF.

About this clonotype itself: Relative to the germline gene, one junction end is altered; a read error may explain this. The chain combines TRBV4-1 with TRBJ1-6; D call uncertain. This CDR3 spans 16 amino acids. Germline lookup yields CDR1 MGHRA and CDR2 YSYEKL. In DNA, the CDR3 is TGCGCCAGCAGCTTCCACAAGAGCTCCTATAATTCACCCTTCCACTTT. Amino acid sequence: CASSFHKSSYNSPFHF.

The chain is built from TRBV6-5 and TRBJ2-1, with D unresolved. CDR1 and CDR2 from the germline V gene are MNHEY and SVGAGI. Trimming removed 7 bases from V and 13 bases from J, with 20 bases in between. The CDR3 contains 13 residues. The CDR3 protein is CASNPIGNSEQFF. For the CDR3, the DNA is TGTGCCAGCAACCCAATAGGGAACAGTGAACAGTTCTTC.

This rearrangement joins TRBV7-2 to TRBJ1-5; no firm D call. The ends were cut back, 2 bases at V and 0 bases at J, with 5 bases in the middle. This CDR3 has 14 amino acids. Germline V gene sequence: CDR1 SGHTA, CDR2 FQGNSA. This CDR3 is CASSLWYSNQPQHF. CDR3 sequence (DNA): TGTGCCAGCAGCTTATGGTATAGCAATCAGCCCCAGCATTTT.

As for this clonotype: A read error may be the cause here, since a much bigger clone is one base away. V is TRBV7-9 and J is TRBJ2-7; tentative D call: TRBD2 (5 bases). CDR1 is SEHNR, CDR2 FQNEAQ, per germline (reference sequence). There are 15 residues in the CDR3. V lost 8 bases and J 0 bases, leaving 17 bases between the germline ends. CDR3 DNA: TGTGCCAGCCAGTTAGGGAGCGTAACCTCCTACGAGCAGTACTTC. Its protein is CASQLGSVTSYEQYF.

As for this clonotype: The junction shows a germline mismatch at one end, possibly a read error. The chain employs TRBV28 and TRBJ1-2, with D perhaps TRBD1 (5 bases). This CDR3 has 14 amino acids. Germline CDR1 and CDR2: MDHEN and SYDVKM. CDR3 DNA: TGTGCCAGCAGAAAGGCAGGGCCTGGCTATGGCTACACTTTC. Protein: CASRKAGPGYGYTF.

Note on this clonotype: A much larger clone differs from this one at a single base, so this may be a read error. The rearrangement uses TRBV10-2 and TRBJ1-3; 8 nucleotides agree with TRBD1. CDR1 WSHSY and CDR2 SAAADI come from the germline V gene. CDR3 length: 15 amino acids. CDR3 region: CVTRTGLRSGNTVYF. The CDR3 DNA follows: TGCGTCACCCGGACAGGGTTAAGGTCTGGAAACACCGTATATTTT.

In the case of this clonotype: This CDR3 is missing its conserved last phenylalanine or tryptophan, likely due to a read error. The CDR3 protein is CASSQRGQSEQFL. CDR3 nucleotides: TGTGCCAGCAGCCAAAGGGGCCAGTCCGAGCAGTTCCTC. V is TRBV11-2 and J is TRBJ2-1, with a tentative D call TRBD1 (5 bases). Trimming stripped 5 bases from V and 10 bases from J, with 15 bases between. This CDR3 is 13 amino acids long. Germline assignment: CDR1 SGHAT and CDR2 FQNNGV.

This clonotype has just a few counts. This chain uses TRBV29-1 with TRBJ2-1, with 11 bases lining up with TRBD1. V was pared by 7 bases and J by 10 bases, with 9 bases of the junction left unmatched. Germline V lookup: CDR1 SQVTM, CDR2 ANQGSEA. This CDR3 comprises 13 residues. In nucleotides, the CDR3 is TGCAGCGGATTGCCGGGACAGGGGGTGGAGCAGTTCTTC. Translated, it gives CSGLPGQGVEQFF.

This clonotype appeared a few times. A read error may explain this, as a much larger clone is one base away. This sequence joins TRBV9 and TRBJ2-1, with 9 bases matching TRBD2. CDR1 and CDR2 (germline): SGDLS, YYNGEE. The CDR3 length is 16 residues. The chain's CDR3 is CANSPRGGTSKNEQFF. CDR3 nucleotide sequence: TGTGCCAACAGCCCAAGGGGGGGGACTAGCAAGAATGAGCAGTTCTTC.

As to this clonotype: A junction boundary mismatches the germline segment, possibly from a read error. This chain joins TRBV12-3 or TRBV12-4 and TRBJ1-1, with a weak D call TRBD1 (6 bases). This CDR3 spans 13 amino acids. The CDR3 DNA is TGTGCCAGCAGTGAGGGACAATCGGGTGAAGCTCTCTTT. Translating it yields CASSEGQSGEALF.

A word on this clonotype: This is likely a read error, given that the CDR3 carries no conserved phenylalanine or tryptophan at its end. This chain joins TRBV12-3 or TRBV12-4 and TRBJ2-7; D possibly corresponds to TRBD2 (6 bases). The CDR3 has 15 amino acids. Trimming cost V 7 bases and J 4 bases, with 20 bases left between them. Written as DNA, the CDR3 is TGTGCCAGCACCGAACCGGGACTGTCTTTTTACGAGCAGTACCTC. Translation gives CASTEPGLSFYEQYL.

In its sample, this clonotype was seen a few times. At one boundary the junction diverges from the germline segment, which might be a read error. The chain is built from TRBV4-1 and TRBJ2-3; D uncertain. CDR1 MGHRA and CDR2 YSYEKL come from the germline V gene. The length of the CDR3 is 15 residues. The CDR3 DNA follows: TGCACCAGCAACCAAGAGCCTAGTGGCACAGATACGCAGTATTTT. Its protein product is CTSNQEPSGTDTQYF.

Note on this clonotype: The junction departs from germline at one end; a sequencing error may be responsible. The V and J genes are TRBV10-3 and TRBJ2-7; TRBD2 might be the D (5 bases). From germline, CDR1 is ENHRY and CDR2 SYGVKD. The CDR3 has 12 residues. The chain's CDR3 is CDISRDDSAQYF. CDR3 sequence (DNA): TGTGACATCAGCCGGGATGACTCAGCGCAGTACTTC.

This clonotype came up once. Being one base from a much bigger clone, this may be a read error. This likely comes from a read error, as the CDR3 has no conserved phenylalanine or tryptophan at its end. The CDR3 region is CASSLSGFNEQFL. The CDR3 region has the DNA TGTGCCAGCAGTTTGTCAGGGTTCAATGAGCAGTTCCTC. This chain joins TRBV28 and TRBJ2-1, with D possibly matching TRBD1 (5 bases). This CDR3 has 13 residues. Per germline, CDR1 MDHEN and CDR2 SYDVKM. V lost 3 bases and J lost 6, with 9 bases in between.

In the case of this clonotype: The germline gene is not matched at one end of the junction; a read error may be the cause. In nucleotides, the CDR3 is TGTGCCAGCACCTTGAGGGGAAGCTCGACTGAAGCTTTCTTT. Amino acid sequence: CASTLRGSSTEAFF. The gene calls are TRBV5-1 and TRBJ1-1, with D maybe TRBD1 (5 bases). Germline values: CDR1 SGHRS, CDR2 YFSETQ. This CDR3 is built from 14 residues.

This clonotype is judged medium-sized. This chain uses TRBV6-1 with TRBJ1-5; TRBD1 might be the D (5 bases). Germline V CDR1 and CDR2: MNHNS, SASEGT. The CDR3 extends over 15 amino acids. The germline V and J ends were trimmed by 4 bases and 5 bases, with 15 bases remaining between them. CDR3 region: CASSGGWTIDQPQHF. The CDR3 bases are TGTGCCAGCAGTGGGGGGTGGACAATCGATCAGCCCCAGCATTTT.

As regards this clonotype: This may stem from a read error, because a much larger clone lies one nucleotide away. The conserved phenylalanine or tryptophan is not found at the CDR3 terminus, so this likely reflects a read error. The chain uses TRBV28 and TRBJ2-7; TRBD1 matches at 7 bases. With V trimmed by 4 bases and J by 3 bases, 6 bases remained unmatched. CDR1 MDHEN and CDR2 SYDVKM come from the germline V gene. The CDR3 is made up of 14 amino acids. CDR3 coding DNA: TGTGCCAGCAGTTCCAGGGGGATTCTCTACGAGCAGTACTTA. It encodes CASSSRGILYEQYL.

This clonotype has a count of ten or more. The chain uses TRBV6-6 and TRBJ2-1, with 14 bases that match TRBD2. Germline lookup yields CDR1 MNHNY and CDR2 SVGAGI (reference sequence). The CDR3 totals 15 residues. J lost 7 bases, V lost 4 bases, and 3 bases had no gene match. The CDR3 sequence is CASSSGTSGGNEQFF. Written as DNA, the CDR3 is TGTGCCAGCAGTTCCGGGACTAGCGGGGGTAATGAGCAGTTCTTC.

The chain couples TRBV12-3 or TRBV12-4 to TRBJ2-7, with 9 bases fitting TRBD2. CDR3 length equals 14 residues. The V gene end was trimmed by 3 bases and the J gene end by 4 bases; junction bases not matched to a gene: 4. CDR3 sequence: CASSFSGSSYEQYV. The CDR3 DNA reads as TGTGCCAGCAGTTTTAGCGGGAGCTCATACGAGCAGTACGTC.

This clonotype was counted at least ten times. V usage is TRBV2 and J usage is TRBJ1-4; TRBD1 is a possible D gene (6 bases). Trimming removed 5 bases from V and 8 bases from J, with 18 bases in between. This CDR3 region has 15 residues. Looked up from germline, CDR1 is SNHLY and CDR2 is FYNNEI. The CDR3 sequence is CASSSTGPLGEKLFF. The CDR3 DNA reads TGTGCCAGCAGTTCCACAGGGCCCCTAGGCGAAAAACTGTTTTTT.

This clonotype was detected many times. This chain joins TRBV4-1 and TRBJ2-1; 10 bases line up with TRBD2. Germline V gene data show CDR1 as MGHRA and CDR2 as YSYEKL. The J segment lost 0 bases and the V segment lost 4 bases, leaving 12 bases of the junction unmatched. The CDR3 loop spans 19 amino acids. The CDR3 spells CASSRRTYSGGSSYNEQFF. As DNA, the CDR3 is TGCGCCAGCAGCCGACGGACCTATAGCGGGGGGAGCTCCTACAATGAGCAGTTCTTC.

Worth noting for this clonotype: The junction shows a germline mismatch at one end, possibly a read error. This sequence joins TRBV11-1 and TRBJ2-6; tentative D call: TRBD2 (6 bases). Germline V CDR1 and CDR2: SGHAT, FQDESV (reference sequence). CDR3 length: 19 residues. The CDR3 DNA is TGTGCAAACAGCCCCCGGGGGAGCGGTGTTAACTCTGGGGCCAATGTCCTGACTTTC. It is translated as CANSPRGSGVNSGANVLTF.

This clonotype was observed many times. CDR3 sequence reads: CASSSGQGNTEAFF. CDR3 DNA: TGTGCCAGCAGTTCTGGACAGGGGAACACTGAAGCTTTCTTT. The chain links TRBV28 to TRBJ1-1; the match to TRBD1 covers 8 bases. Germline V gene data show CDR1 as MDHEN and CDR2 as SYDVKM. The CDR3 has 14 amino acids. Trimming at V came to 4 bases and at J to 1 base, leaving 2 bases not matched to a gene. Drawing the rest from reference TRBV28 and TRBJ1-1, the complete variable domain is DVKVTQSSRYLVKRTGEKVFLECVQDMDHENMFWYRQDPGLGLRLIYFSYDVKMKEKGDIPEGYSVSREKKERFSLILESASTNQTSMYLCASSSGQGNTEAFFGQGTRLTVV.